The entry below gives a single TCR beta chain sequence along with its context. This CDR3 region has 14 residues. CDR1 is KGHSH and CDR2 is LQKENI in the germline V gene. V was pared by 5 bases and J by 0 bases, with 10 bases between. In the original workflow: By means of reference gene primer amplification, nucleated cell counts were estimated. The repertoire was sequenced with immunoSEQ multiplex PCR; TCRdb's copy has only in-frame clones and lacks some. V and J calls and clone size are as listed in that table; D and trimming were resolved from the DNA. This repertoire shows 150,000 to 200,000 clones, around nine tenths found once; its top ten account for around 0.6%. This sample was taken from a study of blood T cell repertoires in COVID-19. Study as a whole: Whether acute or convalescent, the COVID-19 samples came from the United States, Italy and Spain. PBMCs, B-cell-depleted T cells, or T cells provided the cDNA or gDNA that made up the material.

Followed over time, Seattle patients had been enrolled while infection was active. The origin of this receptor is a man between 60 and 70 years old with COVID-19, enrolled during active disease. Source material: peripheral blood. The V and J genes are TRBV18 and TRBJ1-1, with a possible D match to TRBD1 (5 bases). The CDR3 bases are TGTGCCAGCTCATACGGACAAATGAACACTGAAGCTTTCTTT. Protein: CASSYGQMNTEAFF.